The sample holds a few counts of the clone carrying this TCR beta chain. The sample belongs to a study of blood T cell repertoires in COVID-19. The CDR3 has 15 residues. J lost 5 bases, V lost 4 bases, and 10 bases had no gene match. The germline gives CDR1 MDHEN, CDR2 SYDVKM. Here immunoSEQ multiplex PCR was the method, and the copy in TCRdb shows in-frame clones only, minus some. The profile covers roughly 100,000 clones, with approximately 80% appearing a single time and over 6.5% taken by the ten largest. Material for sequencing was peripheral blood. The chain recombines TRBV28 with TRBJ2-5; 7 bases map to TRBD2. This clonotype was obtained from a man between 65 and 85 years old with acute or convalescent COVID-19. The CDR3 region has the DNA TGTGCCAGCAGTTCCCCCGGAGGGAGGGTCGAGACCCAGTACTTC. Translation: CASSSPGGRVETQYF.